The rows below give T cell receptor beta chains drawn from one sample of a study of control samples from healthy donors and cancer patients. Some clones are missing from TCRdb's copy, which holds only in-frame ones; the method was immunoSEQ multiplex PCR. The sample records more than 95,000 clones, over 90% being singletons. Sequenced input: blood. The source is a man between 18 and 35 years old in good health. The CDR3 runs from the conserved cysteine through the conserved F or W. The D gene is left open where the match is weak. Clone size is stated in some rows and not others, as once, few, many or a class when expanded.

clone_size	d_call	v_call	j_call	cdr3_nt	cdr3_aa
.	.	TRBV5-8	TRBJ1-2	TGTGCCAGCAGCTTTGGGTTATTCCAGGGGCGAAACTATGGCTACACCTTC	CASSFGLFQGRNYGYTF
.	.	TRBV14	TRBJ2-6	TGTGCCAGCAGCTCCCGAAGGGTGTCTGGGGCCAACGTCCTGACTTTC	CASSSRRVSGANVLTF
.	TRBD2	TRBV19	TRBJ2-3	TGTGCCAGTAGTATCTGGGGCGGGGGGGCCTGGAAAGATACGCAGTATTTT	CASSIWGGGAWKDTQYF
.	.	TRBV4-1	TRBJ1-1	TGCGCCAGCAGCTTTTGGCCCGAACTCTCGAATAACAACACTGAAGCTTTCTTT	CASSFWPELSNNNTEAFF
.	.	TRBV27	TRBJ2-7	TGTGCCAGCAGACCCTACAGGGTGGGTACTGTGCAGTACTTC	CASRPYRVGTVQYF
.	.	TRBV30	TRBJ1-5	TGTGCCTGGTCCCGGGGCCTAACTCGGGATAGCAATCAGCCCCAGCATTTT	CAWSRGLTRDSNQPQHF
few	TRBD2	TRBV10-1	TRBJ2-2	TGCGCCAGCAGTAGTACCGGGACTACGAACACCGGGGAGCTGTTTTTT	CASSSTGTTNTGELFF
.	.	TRBV30	TRBJ2-2	TGTGCCTGGAGTGTGTCCCTGACATCCGCGGGGAGGGAGCTGTTTTTT	CAWSVSLTSAGRELFF
.	.	TRBV27	TRBJ2-7	TGTGCCAGCAGTTTATCGGCAGGGGATGGGAAGTATGCCTACGAGCAGTACTTC	CASSLSAGDGKYAYEQYF
.	TRBD1	TRBV11-3	TRBJ1-1	TGTGCCAGCAGCCTGACAGGGGGCGCAGACACTGAAGCTTTCTTT	CASSLTGGADTEAFF
.	TRBD2	TRBV19	TRBJ2-5	TGTGCCAGTATGAAGAGCGGGAGTTCTGGAGAGACCCAGTACTTC	CASMKSGSSGETQYF
.	TRBD2	TRBV18	TRBJ2-2	TGTGCCAGCTCACCAGTTTTCACGGGGGGACTCACCGGGGAGCTGTTTTTT	CASSPVFTGGLTGELFF
.	.	TRBV6-6	TRBJ2-7	TGTGCCAGCAGCAATGGGGTGTCCTACGAGCAGTACTTC	CASSNGVSYEQYF
.	.	TRBV6-5	TRBJ1-6	TGTGCCAGCAGTTACGAGACAGCCTTTAATTCACCCCTCCACTTT	CASSYETAFNSPLHF
.	.	TRBV6-6	TRBJ2-1	TGTGCCAGCAGTCTACACAGGGCACTCCTCCACTCCTACAATGAGCAGTTCTTC	CASSLHRALLHSYNEQFF
.	.	TRBV2	TRBJ2-5	TGTGCCAGCAGTGCGGGGGTGGAGACCCAGTACTTC	CASSAGVETQYF
.	.	TRBV21-1	TRBJ2-1	TGTGCCAGCACCAACCGGAATGAGCAGTTCTTC	CASTNRNEQFF
.	.	TRBV19	TRBJ2-1	TGTGCCAGTAGTATCCCTGGCAATGAGCAGTTCTTC	CASSIPGNEQFF
.	TRBD1	TRBV4-1	TRBJ1-1	TGCGCCAGCAGCCAAGAGGCAGGGGGCCTGAACACTGAAGCTTTCTTT	CASSQEAGGLNTEAFF
.	.	TRBV4-3	TRBJ1-1	TGCGCCAGCAGCCAACGCATATTTATGAACACTGAAGCTTTCTTT	CASSQRIFMNTEAFF
few	.	TRBV5-5	TRBJ1-1	TGTGCCAGCAGCTTGTGGTTGAACACTGAAGCTTTCTTT	CASSLWLNTEAFF
.	TRBD1	TRBV9	TRBJ2-1	TGTGCCAGCAGCGCCCCCAGGACAGGGGAAGGGCGGGAACTACACCCACACAATGAGCAGTTCTTC	CASSAPRTGEGRELHPHNEQFF
.	.	TRBV7-9	TRBJ1-5	TGTGCCAGCAGCTTGTTGGGGAGCAATCAGCCCCAGCATTTT	CASSLLGSNQPQHF
.	.	TRBV19	TRBJ1-5	TGTGCCAGTAGTCGACAGGAGGGGGGTAGCAATCAGCCCCAGCATTTT	CASSRQEGGSNQPQHF
.	.	TRBV5-6	TRBJ1-2	TGTGCCAGCGAGATCCGGGGGGTAAGGAACTATGGCTACACCTTC	CASEIRGVRNYGYTF
.	.	TRBV4-1	TRBJ1-1	TGCGCCAGCAGCCAAGATCGAGGGGATTCTCGGGGGTCTACGACTGAAGCTTTCTTT	CASSQDRGDSRGSTTEAFF
.	.	TRBV20-1	TRBJ2-2	TGCAGTGCTAGTGACGGGGGCAACACCGGGGAGCTGTTTTTT	CSASDGGNTGELFF
.	TRBD1	TRBV7-2	TRBJ2-3	TGTGCCAGCAGCTTAGTCCAGTGGAGGGACAGGGGGCCCAGTACGCAGTATTTT	CASSLVQWRDRGPSTQYF
.	.	TRBV5-4	TRBJ1-2	TGTGCCAGCAGCTTGGGGCAGGGAAATGGCTACACCTTC	CASSLGQGNGYTF
.	TRBD2	TRBV7-9	TRBJ2-1	TGTGCCAGCAGCTACAGGACTAGCTACATGAGCTCCTACAATGAGCAGTTCTTC	CASSYRTSYMSSYNEQFF
once	TRBD1	TRBV4-1	TRBJ1-2	TGCGCCAGCAGCCAGTCCAGAGCCGGGACAGGGGGCGCAGGTGGAGACTACACCTTC	CASSQSRAGTGGAGGDYTF